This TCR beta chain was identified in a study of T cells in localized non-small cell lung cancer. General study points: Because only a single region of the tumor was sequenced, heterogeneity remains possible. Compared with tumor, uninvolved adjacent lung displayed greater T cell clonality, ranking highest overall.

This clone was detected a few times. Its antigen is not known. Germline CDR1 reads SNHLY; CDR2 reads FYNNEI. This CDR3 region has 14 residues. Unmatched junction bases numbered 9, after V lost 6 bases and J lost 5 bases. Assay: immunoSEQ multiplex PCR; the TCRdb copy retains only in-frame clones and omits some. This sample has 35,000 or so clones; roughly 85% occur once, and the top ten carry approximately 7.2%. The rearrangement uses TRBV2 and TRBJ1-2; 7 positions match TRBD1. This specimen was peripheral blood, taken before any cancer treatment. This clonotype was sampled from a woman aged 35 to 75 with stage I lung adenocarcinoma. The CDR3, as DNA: TGTGCCAGCAGGATAAAGACAGGGCTTTATGGCTACACCTTC. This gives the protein CASRIKTGLYGYTF.